The rows below give T cell receptor beta chains drawn from one sample of a study of vaccination and CD4 T cells after COVID-19. One entry per CDR3 protein results from TCRdb running MiXCR on the PCR reads. The sample lists under 10,000 distinct CDR3 sequences; roughly a third were seen once. No cognate antigen is known for these TCRs. Sequencing was done on a sample of CD4+ T cells from blood, cultured in vitro. These receptors were taken from a human donor in good health. Each CDR3 is given with its conserved first and last residue. A D gene is named only where the DNA matches it firmly. Clone size is shown for a subset of rows, as once, few, many or a class of expanded clone.

clone size: NA; D gene: NA; V gene: TRBV7-9; J gene: TRBJ1-5; CDR3 protein: CASSLLGSNQPQHF; CDR3 DNA: TGTGCCAGCAGCTTACTAGGTAGCAATCAGCCCCAGCATTTT
clone size: NA; D gene: NA; V gene: TRBV11-2; J gene: TRBJ2-3; CDR3 protein: CASSLALLGTDTQYF; CDR3 DNA: TGTGCCAGCAGCTTAGCACTGCTAGGCACAGATACGCAGTATTTT
clone size: NA; D gene: NA; V gene: TRBV5-1; J gene: TRBJ1-2; CDR3 protein: CASRSPPGDGYTF; CDR3 DNA: TGCGCCAGCAGGTCACCGCCTGGGGATGGCTACACCTTC
clone size: NA; D gene: NA; V gene: TRBV29-1; J gene: TRBJ2-5; CDR3 protein: CSVAGSLSETQYF; CDR3 DNA: TGCAGCGTTGCCGGGTCCTTATCAGAGACCCAGTACTTC
clone size: NA; D gene: TRBD1; V gene: TRBV20-1; J gene: TRBJ2-5; CDR3 protein: CSARDPRTGLLETQYF; CDR3 DNA: TGCAGTGCTAGAGACCCTAGGACAGGCCTTCTGGAGACCCAGTACTTC
clone size: NA; D gene: TRBD1; V gene: TRBV24-1; J gene: TRBJ2-7; CDR3 protein: CATSDPGTGTGEQYF; CDR3 DNA: TGTGCCACCAGTGATCCAGGGACAGGGACGGGAGAGCAGTACTTC
clone size: few; D gene: NA; V gene: TRBV6-1; J gene: TRBJ2-1; CDR3 protein: CASRMDSGSYNEQFF; CDR3 DNA: TGTGCCAGCAGAATGGACAGCGGCTCCTACAATGAGCAGTTCTTC
clone size: NA; D gene: NA; V gene: TRBV7-6; J gene: TRBJ2-7; CDR3 protein: CASSLGGDEQYF; CDR3 DNA: TGTGCCAGCAGCTTAGGGGGGGACGAGCAGTACTTC
clone size: NA; D gene: NA; V gene: TRBV20-1; J gene: TRBJ2-1; CDR3 protein: CSATRLVFDEQFF; CDR3 DNA: TGCAGTGCCACTCGACTAGTTTTTGATGAGCAGTTCTTC
clone size: NA; D gene: NA; V gene: TRBV5-1; J gene: TRBJ1-1; CDR3 protein: CASSFGSMNTEAFF; CDR3 DNA: TGCGCCAGCAGCTTCGGCAGTATGAACACTGAAGCTTTCTTT
clone size: NA; D gene: TRBD1; V gene: TRBV7-9; J gene: TRBJ2-2; CDR3 protein: CASSPQGAHTGELFF; CDR3 DNA: TGTGCCAGCAGCCCACAGGGGGCGCACACCGGGGAGCTGTTTTTT
clone size: medium-sized; D gene: NA; V gene: TRBV19; J gene: TRBJ1-5; CDR3 protein: CASSMVRSVNQPQHF; CDR3 DNA: TGTGCCAGTAGTATGGTAAGGTCGGTTAATCAGCCCCAGCATTTT
clone size: NA; D gene: NA; V gene: TRBV14; J gene: TRBJ1-2; CDR3 protein: CASSQDVWPGHGYTF; CDR3 DNA: TGTGCCAGCAGCCAAGACGTTTGGCCAGGGCACGGCTACACCTTC
clone size: NA; D gene: TRBD2; V gene: TRBV20-1; J gene: TRBJ2-7; CDR3 protein: CSASQRGYEQYF; CDR3 DNA: TGCAGTGCTAGTCAGCGGGGCTACGAGCAGTACTTC